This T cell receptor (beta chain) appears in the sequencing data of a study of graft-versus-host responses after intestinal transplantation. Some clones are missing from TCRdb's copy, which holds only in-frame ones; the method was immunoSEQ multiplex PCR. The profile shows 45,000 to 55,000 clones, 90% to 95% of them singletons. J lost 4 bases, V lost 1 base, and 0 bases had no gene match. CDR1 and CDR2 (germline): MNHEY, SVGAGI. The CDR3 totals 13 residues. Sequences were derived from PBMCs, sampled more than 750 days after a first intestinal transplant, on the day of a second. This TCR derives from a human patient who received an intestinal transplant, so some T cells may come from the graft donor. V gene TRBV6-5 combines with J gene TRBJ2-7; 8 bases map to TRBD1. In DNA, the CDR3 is TGTGCCAGCAGTTACTACAGGGGGTACGAGCAGTACTTC. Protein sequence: CASSYYRGYEQYF.